This T cell receptor (beta chain) was sequenced in a study of tumor and adjacent non-tumor tissue in lung cancer. Per the germline V gene, CDR1 is LGHNA and CDR2 is YNFKEQ. The CDR3 runs 16 residues. Remarks on this clonotype: One end of the junction is discordant with germline, which a read error may explain.

Three rounds of nested PCR, following a modified ARM-PCR protocol, produced the TCRbeta library. A single record per CDR3 protein comes from TCRdb applying MiXCR to the multiplex PCR reads. Found here are more than 60,000 distinct CDR3 sequences, around 77% of them singletons; the top ten hold about 12%. No cell sorting was done before RNA was extracted from the tissue. The clonotype was recovered from a woman in her forties or fifties with non-small cell lung cancer. V usage is TRBV4-2 and J usage is TRBJ2-7; D not certain. Sample: lung tumor tissue. The CDR3 here is CASSQDRTFSSYVQYF. CDR3 sequence (DNA): TGTGCCAGCAGCCAAGATAGGACCTTCAGCTCCTACGTGCAGTATTTC.